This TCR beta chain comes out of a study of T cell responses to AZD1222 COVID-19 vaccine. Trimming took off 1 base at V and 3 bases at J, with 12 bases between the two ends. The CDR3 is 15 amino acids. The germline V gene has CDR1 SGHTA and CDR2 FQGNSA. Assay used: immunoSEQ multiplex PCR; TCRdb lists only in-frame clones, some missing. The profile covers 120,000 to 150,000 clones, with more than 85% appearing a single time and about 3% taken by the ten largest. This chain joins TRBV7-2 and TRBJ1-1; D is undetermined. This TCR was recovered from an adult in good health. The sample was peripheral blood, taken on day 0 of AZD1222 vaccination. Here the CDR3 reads CASSLVPLTDTEAFF. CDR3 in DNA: TGTGCCAGCAGCTTAGTACCATTAACCGACACTGAAGCTTTCTTT.